This T cell receptor (beta chain) was captured by sequencing in a study of blood T cell repertoires in COVID-19. In the study overall: Sites across the United States, Italy and Spain contributed samples from acute and convalescent COVID-19. T cells, B-cell-depleted T cells, or PBMCs provided the cDNA or gDNA that served as material.

Original processing notes: Counts of nucleated cells, estimated from reference gene primer amplification, were obtained. The assay was immunoSEQ multiplex PCR, and TCRdb's table has in-frame clones only and misses some. For V, J and clone size, that table is used; D and trimming come from the DNA. Among 350,000 or so clones listed, about 90% were seen once. V shed 4 bases and J shed 2 bases, with 8 bases lying between them. This CDR3 comprises 13 residues. Germline lookup yields CDR1 LNHDA and CDR2 SQIVND (reference sequence). The rearrangement joins TRBV19 to TRBJ1-1, with no clear D. The source is a man between 18 and 35 years old with active or convalescent COVID-19. What was sequenced was peripheral blood. As DNA, the CDR3 is TGTGCCAGTAGTACCGCAGTAAACACTGAAGCTTTCTTT. Its translation: CASSTAVNTEAFF.